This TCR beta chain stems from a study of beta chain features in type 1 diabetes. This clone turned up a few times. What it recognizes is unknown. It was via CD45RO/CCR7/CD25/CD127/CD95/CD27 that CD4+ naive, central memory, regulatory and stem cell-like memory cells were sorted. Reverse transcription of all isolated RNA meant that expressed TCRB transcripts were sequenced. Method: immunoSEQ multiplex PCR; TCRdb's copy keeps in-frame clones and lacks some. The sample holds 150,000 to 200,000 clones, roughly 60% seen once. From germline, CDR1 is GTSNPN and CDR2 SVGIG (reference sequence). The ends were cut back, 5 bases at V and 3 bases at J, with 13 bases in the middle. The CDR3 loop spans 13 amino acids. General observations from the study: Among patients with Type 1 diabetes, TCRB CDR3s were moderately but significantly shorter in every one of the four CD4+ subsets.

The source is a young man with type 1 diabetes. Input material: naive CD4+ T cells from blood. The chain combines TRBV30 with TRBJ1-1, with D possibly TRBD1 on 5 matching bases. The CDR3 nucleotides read TGTGCCTGGGATGGGACGGACTACACTGAAGCTTTCTTT. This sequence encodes CAWDGTDYTEAFF.